This T cell receptor (beta chain) was observed in a study of blood T cell repertoires in COVID-19. Study as a whole: The United States, Italy and Spain supplied acute and convalescent COVID-19 samples. Nucleic acid was either cDNA or gDNA, and it came from T cells, B-cell-depleted T cells, or PBMCs.

Per the study methods: By means of reference gene primer amplification, nucleated cell counts were estimated. TCRdb keeps only in-frame clones here, not all; method: immunoSEQ multiplex PCR. V and J calls and clone size are those listed in that table; D and trimming were worked out from the DNA. The data contain roughly 84,000 clones, less than 80% of them seen just once; the ten biggest clones take up approximately 4.6%. Source material: peripheral blood. The origin of this receptor is a woman aged 45 to 65 with acute or convalescent COVID-19.

The DNA of the CDR3 is TGTGCCTCCCGGGACATCGAAAATTCACCCCTCCACTTT. It yields the protein CASRDIENSPLHF. The gene calls are TRBV19 and TRBJ1-6, with D tentatively TRBD1 (6 bases). This CDR3 comprises 13 residues. Trimming pared 11 bases from V and 7 bases from J, leaving 15 bases between. Germline lookup yields CDR1 LNHDA and CDR2 SQIVND (reference sequence).